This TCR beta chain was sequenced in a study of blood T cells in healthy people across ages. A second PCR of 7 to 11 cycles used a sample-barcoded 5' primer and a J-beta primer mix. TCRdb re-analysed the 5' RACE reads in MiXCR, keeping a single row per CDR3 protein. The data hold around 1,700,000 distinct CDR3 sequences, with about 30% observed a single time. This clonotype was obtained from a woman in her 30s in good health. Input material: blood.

This CDR3 reads CASSLARAINEKLFF. The CDR3 DNA is TGTGCCAGCAGCTTGGCTCGGGCCATAAATGAAAAACTGTTTTTT. The chain couples TRBV7-2 to TRBJ1-4; D is uncertain. Germline CDR1 and CDR2: SGHTA and FQGNSA. The CDR3 is 15 amino acids. V gave up 3 bases and J gave up 5 bases, with 13 bases separating them.